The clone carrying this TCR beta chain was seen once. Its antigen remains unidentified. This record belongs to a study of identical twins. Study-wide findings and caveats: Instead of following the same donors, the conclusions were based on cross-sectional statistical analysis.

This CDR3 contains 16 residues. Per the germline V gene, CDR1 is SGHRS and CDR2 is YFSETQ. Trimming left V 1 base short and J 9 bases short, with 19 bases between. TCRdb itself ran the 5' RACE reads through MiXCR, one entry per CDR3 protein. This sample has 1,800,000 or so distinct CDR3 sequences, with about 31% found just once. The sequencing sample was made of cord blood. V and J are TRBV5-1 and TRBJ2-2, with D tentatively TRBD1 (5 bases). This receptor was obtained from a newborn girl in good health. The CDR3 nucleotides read TGCGCCAGCAGCTTGCTGGGGCCGCCAACTATTCGGGAGCTGTTTTTT. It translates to CASSLLGPPTIRELFF. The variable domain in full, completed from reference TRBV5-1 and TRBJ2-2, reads KAGVTQTPRYLIKTRGQQVTLSCSPISGHRSVSWYQQTPGQGLQFLFEYFSETQRNKGNFPGRFSGRQFSNSRSEMNVSTLELGDSALYLCASSLLGPPTIRELFFGEGSRLTVL.